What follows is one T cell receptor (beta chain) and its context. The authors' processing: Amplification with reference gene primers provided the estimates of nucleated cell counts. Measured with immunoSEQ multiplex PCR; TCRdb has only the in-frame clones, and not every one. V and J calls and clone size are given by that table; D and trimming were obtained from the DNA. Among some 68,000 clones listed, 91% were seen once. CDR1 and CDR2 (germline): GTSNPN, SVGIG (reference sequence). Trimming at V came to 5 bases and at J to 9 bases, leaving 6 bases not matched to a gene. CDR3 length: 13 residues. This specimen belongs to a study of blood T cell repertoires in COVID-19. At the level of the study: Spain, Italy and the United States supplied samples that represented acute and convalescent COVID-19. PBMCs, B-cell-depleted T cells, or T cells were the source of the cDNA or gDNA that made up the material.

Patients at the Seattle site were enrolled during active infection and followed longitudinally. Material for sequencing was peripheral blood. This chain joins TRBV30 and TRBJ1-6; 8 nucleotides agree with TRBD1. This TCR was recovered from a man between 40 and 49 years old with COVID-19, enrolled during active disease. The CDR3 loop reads CAWAGQGGSPLHF. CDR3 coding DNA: TGTGCCTGGGCTGGACAGGGAGGTTCACCCCTCCACTTT.